This T cell receptor beta chain appears in the sequencing data of a study of CD8+CD57+ T cells in acquired aplastic anemia. Study-level background: The sorted CD4+ and CD8+ cells yielded an average approximately 3 ug of DNA. Study-wide points: Patients showed no significant difference from controls in CD8+ Simpson's diversity. It was found that some 30 CD8+ CDR3 sequences were shared between patients and controls.

Genomic DNA, serving as template, underwent TCR beta VDJ and CDR3 profiling. TCRdb re-analysed the reads in MiXCR, keeping a single row per CDR3 protein. In the table there are 150,000 to 200,000 distinct CDR3 sequences, 55% to 70% of which are singletons. To note about this clonotype: Its antigen is not identified.

Germline V gene sequence: CDR1 LNHNV, CDR2 YYDKDF (reference sequence). The CDR3 has 13 residues. V was cut by 0 bases and J by 3 bases, with 6 bases left in between. Sequenced sample: sorted CD4+, CD8+, or CD8+CD57+ T cells (not recorded which) from PBMCs. This TCR derives from a human donor with severe aplastic anemia or a healthy control (not recorded which). The V gene is TRBV15, the J gene TRBJ2-7; D is ambiguous. CDR3 loop: CATSRDAVYEQYF. Written as DNA, the CDR3 is TGTGCCACCAGCAGAGACGCGGTCTACGAGCAGTACTTC.